A single sample is the source of the 15 T cell receptor beta chains below, sequenced in a study of Graves' ophthalmopathy and Graves' hyperthyroidism. Scientists amplified the TCR beta CDR3 regions from RNA transcripts. Second-round multiplex PCR came after first-round RT-PCR with HTBI primers. TCRdb called the multiplex PCR reads again in MiXCR, with one record for every CDR3 protein. The sample has 400,000 to 450,000 distinct CDR3 sequences; more than 20% are singletons. Sequencing used peripheral blood. The receptors here all came from a woman aged 18-29 years with stable Graves' hyperthyroidism.

This clonotype occurred many times. The J gene is TRBJ1-1, the V gene TRBV6-1; possibly TRBD1 for D (5 bases). V was cut by 2 bases and J by 3 bases, with 10 bases left in between. Per germline, CDR1 MNHNS and CDR2 SASEGT. The CDR3 totals 14 residues. In nucleotides, the CDR3 is TGTGCCAGCAGTGAACCACCAGGGTACACTGAAGCTTTCTTT. Translating gives CASSEPPGYTEAFF.

This clonotype was observed at least ten times. CDR3 coding DNA: TGCAGTGTCGACCCGGGACTCGGAACCTACGAGCAGTACTTC. Its protein product is CSVDPGLGTYEQYF. The gene calls are TRBV20-1 and TRBJ2-7, with D perhaps matching TRBD2 (6 bases). In germline, CDR1 is DFQATT, CDR2 SNEGSKA (reference sequence). V shed 7 bases and J shed 2 bases, with 18 bases lying between them. The CDR3 runs to 14 residues.

There are a few counts of this clonotype. Since a much larger clone is just one base distant, this may be a read error. CDR3 loop: CASSLATEACF. The CDR3 DNA reads as TGTGCCAGTAGTCTAGCCACTGAAGCTTGCTTT. V is TRBV19 and J is TRBJ1-1, with D uncertain. The germline CDR1 and CDR2 sequences are LNHDA and SQIVND (reference sequence). The CDR3 is made up of 11 amino acids. Complete variable domain (other parts from reference TRBV19 and TRBJ1-1): DGGITQSPKYLFRKEGQNVTLSCEQNLNHDAMYWYRQDPGQGLRLIYYSQIVNDFQKGDIAEGYSVSREKKESFPLTVTSAQKNPTAFYLCASSLATEACFGQGTRLTVV.

V gene TRBV28 combines with J gene TRBJ2-7, with 7 bases fitting TRBD1. J gave up 3 bases and V 5 bases, and 7 bases lay outside the gene matches. CDR1 and CDR2 from the germline V gene are MDHEN and SYDVKM. The length of the CDR3 is 14 residues. The CDR3 nucleotides read TGTGCCAGCAGTGATCGAGCAGGGGGCTACGAGCAGTACTTC. Translating gives CASSDRAGGYEQYF.

This clonotype was seen repeatedly, ten times or more. The J gene is TRBJ2-5, the V gene TRBV20-1; 7 bases line up with TRBD2. The CDR3 consists of 13 residues. V lost 3 bases to trimming and J lost 6 bases; unmatched junction nucleotides: 7. Germline values: CDR1 DFQATT, CDR2 SNEGSKA (reference sequence). CDR3 protein: CSASPGGGQTQYF. CDR3 nucleotide sequence: TGCAGTGCTAGCCCGGGGGGAGGTCAGACCCAGTACTTC.

In this sample, this clonotype turned up a few times. The chain has TRBV28 and TRBJ2-2; unclear D gene. Germline CDR1 MDHEN, CDR2 SYDVKM. Trimming removed 8 bases from V and 2 bases from J, with 21 bases in between. The CDR3 spans 17 residues. The DNA of the CDR3 is TGTGCCAGCTCCTCAAAACTACTAAGCGTAAACACCGGGGAGCTGTTTTTT. This codes for CASSSKLLSVNTGELFF.

This chain uses TRBV6-1 with TRBJ2-5; 7 nucleotides match TRBD2. The CDR3 has 15 residues. Per germline, CDR1 MNHNS and CDR2 SASEGT. V lost 7 bases and J lost 4; bases outside the gene matches: 12. The chain's CDR3 is CASTTLGGGSETQYF. In nucleotides, the CDR3 is TGTGCCAGCACCACCTTGGGCGGGGGTTCAGAGACCCAGTACTTC.

The chain is built from TRBV4-2 and TRBJ2-5; 10 bases align to TRBD2. The germline gives CDR1 LGHNA, CDR2 YNFKEQ. This CDR3 contains 16 residues. V shed 0 bases, J shed 5 bases, and the junction held 6 bases outside the gene matches. The CDR3 region has the DNA TGTGCCAGCAGCCAAGATATGAGCGGGGGGGCGGAGACCCAGTACTTC. Amino acids: CASSQDMSGGAETQYF.

This clonotype was observed many times. V and J are TRBV7-2 and TRBJ2-2; 8 bases line up with TRBD1. The CDR3 contains 15 residues. In germline, CDR1 is SGHTA, CDR2 FQGNSA. V lost 3 bases, J lost 5 bases, and 5 bases stayed unmatched. In DNA, the CDR3 is TGTGCCAGCAGCTTCCGGTACAGGGGGACCGGGGAGCTGTTTTTT. The encoded protein is CASSFRYRGTGELFF.

This clonotype is a singleton in its sample. The chain is built from TRBV5-1 and TRBJ1-1, with 9 bases that match TRBD1. Germline V gene sequence: CDR1 SGHRS, CDR2 YFSETQ. This CDR3 comprises 16 residues. V lost 1 base and J lost 6; bases outside the gene matches: 10. The CDR3 reads CASSLTGGAPVAEAFF. The CDR3 coding sequence is TGCGCCAGCAGCTTGACAGGGGGCGCCCCCGTCGCTGAAGCTTTCTTT.

This clonotype was observed at least ten times. The chain uses TRBV6-1 and TRBJ1-1; 7 positions agree with TRBD1. The CDR3 length is 13 residues. Germline V gene lookup returns CDR1 MNHNS and CDR2 SASEGT. Losses at the gene ends were 4 bases for V and 7 bases for J; bases not matched to a gene: 6. This CDR3 is CASSVTAGGEAFF. DNA of the CDR3: TGTGCCAGCAGTGTCACAGCAGGGGGTGAAGCTTTCTTT.

This clonotype was seen many times. The genes are TRBV10-3 and TRBJ2-5; 12 bases are a match to TRBD1. CDR1 is ENHRY, CDR2 SYGVKD, per germline. The ends lost 2 bases at V and 5 bases at J; junction bases unmatched: 6. The CDR3 is made up of 16 amino acids. This CDR3 is CAISEPGTGGVETQYF. CDR3 sequence (DNA): TGTGCCATCAGTGAGCCCGGGACAGGGGGCGTTGAGACCCAGTACTTC.

The chain has TRBV7-8 and TRBJ2-3; D is unclear. The germline V gene encodes CDR1 SGHVS and CDR2 FQNEAQ. This CDR3 has 12 residues. V gave up 0 bases and J gave up 7 bases, with 5 bases separating them. The CDR3 here is CASSLADNTQYF. CDR3 DNA: TGTGCCAGCAGCTTAGCTGACAATACGCAGTATTTT.

The V and J genes are TRBV30 and TRBJ2-5, with D possibly matching TRBD1 (6 bases). This CDR3 has 13 amino acids. The germline V gene has CDR1 GTSNPN and CDR2 SVGIG (reference sequence). V shed 0 bases and J shed 5 bases, with 10 bases lying between them. This CDR3 reads CAWSVAGVETQYF. The CDR3 coding sequence is TGTGCCTGGAGTGTAGCAGGGGTGGAGACCCAGTACTTC.

Ten or more counts support this clonotype. The chain uses TRBV6-5 and TRBJ2-2; no reliable D call. V lost 2 bases and J lost 0, with 7 bases in between. The CDR3 extends over 15 amino acids. CDR1 is MNHEY and CDR2 is SVGAGI in the germline V gene. The CDR3 loop reads CASSYGRANTGELFF. For the CDR3, the DNA is TGTGCCAGCAGTTACGGACGGGCGAACACCGGGGAGCTGTTTTTT.